Listed here is a single TCR beta chain. Its matching antigen is unknown. This sample is part of a study of a mutant IDH1 vaccine in newly diagnosed glioma. Study as a whole: Patients arrived already treated with radiotherapy, temozolomide, or both, most having had both.

Germline CDR1 is SNHLY and CDR2 is FYNNEI. This CDR3 comprises 12 residues. V was shortened by 5 bases and J by 0 bases, with 2 bases between the two germline ends. Time point described: week 47, end of study. The vaccine gave 300 ug of a 20-mer mutant IDH1 peptide subcutaneously per dose. In weeks 1, 3, 5, 7, 11, 15, 19 and 23, patients were immunized, eight times in all. Measured with immunoSEQ multiplex PCR; TCRdb has only the in-frame clones, and not every one. Among about 31,000 clones listed, over 75% were seen once. Sequencing used PBMCs, obtained from a glioma patient whose treatment included an IDH1 peptide vaccine. The chain combines TRBV2 with TRBJ1-3; the D is unclear. The receptor was isolated from a woman in her 40s with glioma. As DNA, the CDR3 is TGTGCCAGCAGTTTCTCTGGAAACACCATATATTTT. Translated: CASSFSGNTIYF.